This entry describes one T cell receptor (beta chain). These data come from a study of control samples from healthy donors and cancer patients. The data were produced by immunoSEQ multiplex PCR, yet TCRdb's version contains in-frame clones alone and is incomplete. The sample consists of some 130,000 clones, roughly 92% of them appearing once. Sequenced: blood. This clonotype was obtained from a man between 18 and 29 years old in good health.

CDR3 nucleotides: TGTGCCAGCAGTGAACCCGGCTACACCTTC. It encodes CASSEPGYTF. The rearrangement uses TRBV2 and TRBJ1-2, with D unresolved. V was pared by 2 bases and J by 8 bases, with 3 bases between. CDR3 length: 10 amino acids. Germline-derived CDR1 and CDR2 are SNHLY and FYNNEI. Complete variable domain (other parts from reference TRBV2 and TRBJ1-2): EPEVTQTPSHQVTQMGQEVILRCVPISNHLYFYWYRQILGQKVEFLVSFYNNEISEKSEIFDDQFSVERPDGSNFTLKIRSTKLEDSAMYFCASSEPGYTFGSGTRLTVV.